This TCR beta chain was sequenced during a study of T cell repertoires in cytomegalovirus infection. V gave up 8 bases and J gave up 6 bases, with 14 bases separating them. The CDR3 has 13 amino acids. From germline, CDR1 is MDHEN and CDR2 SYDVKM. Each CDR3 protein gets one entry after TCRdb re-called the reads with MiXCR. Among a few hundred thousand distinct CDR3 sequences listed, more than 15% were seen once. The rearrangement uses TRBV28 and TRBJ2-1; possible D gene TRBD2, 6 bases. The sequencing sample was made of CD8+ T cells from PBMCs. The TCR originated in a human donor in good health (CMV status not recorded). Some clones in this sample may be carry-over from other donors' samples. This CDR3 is CASAAGVSNEQFF. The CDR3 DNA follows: TGTGCCAGCGCAGCGGGCGTCAGCAATGAGCAGTTCTTC. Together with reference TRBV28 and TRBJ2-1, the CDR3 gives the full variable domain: DVKVTQSSRYLVKRTGEKVFLECVQDMDHENMFWYRQDPGLGLRLIYFSYDVKMKEKGDIPEGYSVSREKKERFSLILESASTNQTSMYLCASAAGVSNEQFFGPGTRLTVL.